This T cell receptor (beta chain) was observed in a study of memory B cells and T cells in multiple sclerosis. Of note for this clone: Its target is unknown.

The CDR3 length is 14 residues. CDR1 is MNHEY, CDR2 SVGAGI, per germline. The germline V and J ends were trimmed by 5 bases and 0 bases, with 9 bases remaining between them. Clones were read by immunoSEQ multiplex PCR, and TCRdb kept only the in-frame ones, dropping some. The sample consists of roughly 12,000 clones, approximately 85% of them appearing once. After stimulus-free culture, autoproliferating CFSE-dim and non-proliferating CFSE-high T cells were sequenced separately. Replicate wells were pooled after 7 days of stimulus-free culture of roughly 5x10^7 CFSE-labeled PBMCs. The PBMCs received roughly 0.5 uM CFSE and serum-free culture with no added stimuli.

Sample: PBMCs from blood kept in culture. The chain combines TRBV6-5 with TRBJ2-3; no definite D call. The TCR sequence derives from a human donor with multiple sclerosis. The CDR3 DNA sequence: TGTGCCAGCAGTCCCACGACTAGCACAGATACGCAGTATTTT. It translates to CASSPTTSTDTQYF.